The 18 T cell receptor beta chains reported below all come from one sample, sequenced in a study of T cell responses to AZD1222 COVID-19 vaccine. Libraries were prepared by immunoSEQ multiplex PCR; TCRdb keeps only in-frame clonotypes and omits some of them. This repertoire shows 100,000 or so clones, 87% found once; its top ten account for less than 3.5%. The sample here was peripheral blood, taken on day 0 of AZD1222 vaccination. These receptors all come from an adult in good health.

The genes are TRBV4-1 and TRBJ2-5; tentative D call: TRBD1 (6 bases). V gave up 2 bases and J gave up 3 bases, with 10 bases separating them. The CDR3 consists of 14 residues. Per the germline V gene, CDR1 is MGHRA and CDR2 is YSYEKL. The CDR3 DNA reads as TGCGCCAGCAGCCAATGGGCAGGGGAAGAGACCCAGTACTTC. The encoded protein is CASSQWAGEETQYF.

Here the CDR3 reads CASSTGQAQGETQYF. The CDR3 DNA reads TGTGCCAGCAGCACGGGACAGGCCCAGGGGGAGACCCAGTACTTC. The J gene is TRBJ2-5, the V gene TRBV7-6, with 8 bases matching TRBD1. The junction had 10 bases not matched to a gene; V was cut back by 5 bases and J by 5 bases. Germline CDR1 SGHVS, CDR2 FNYEAQ. CDR3 length equals 15 residues.

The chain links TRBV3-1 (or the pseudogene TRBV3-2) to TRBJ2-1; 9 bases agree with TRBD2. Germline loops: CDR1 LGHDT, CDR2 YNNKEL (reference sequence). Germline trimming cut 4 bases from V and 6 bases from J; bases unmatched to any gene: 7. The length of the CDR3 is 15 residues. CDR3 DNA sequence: TGTGCCAGCAGCCTGATTAGCGGGGGCTCCAATGAGCAGTTCTTC. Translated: CASSLISGGSNEQFF.

CDR3 region: CASSLWDRAHGYTF. Here the CDR3 DNA reads TGTGCCAGCAGCTTATGGGACAGGGCGCATGGCTACACCTTC. The rearrangement uses TRBV7-2 and TRBJ1-2, with TRBD1 matching 9 bases. Germline V gene data show CDR1 as SGHTA and CDR2 as FQGNSA. Unmatched junction bases numbered 4, after V lost 2 bases and J lost 6 bases. This CDR3 contains 14 residues. The entire variable domain, with the rest obtained from reference TRBV7-2 and TRBJ1-2, is as follows: GAGVSQSPSNKVTEKGKDVELRCDPISGHTALYWYRQSLGQGLEFLIYFQGNSAPDKSGLPSDRFSAERTGGSVSTLTIQRTQQEDSAVYLCASSLWDRAHGYTFGSGTRLTVV.

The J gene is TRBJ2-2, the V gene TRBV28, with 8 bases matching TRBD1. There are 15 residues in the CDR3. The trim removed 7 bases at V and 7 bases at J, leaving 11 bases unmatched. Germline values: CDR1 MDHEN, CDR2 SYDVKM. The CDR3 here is CASKDSRGQSGELFF. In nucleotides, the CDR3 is TGTGCCAGCAAGGACTCCAGGGGGCAGAGCGGGGAGCTGTTTTTT. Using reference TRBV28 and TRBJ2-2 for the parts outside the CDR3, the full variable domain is DVKVTQSSRYLVKRTGEKVFLECVQDMDHENMFWYRQDPGLGLRLIYFSYDVKMKEKGDIPEGYSVSREKKERFSLILESASTNQTSMYLCASKDSRGQSGELFFGEGSRLTVL.

The CDR3 nucleotides read TGTGCCAGCAGGCGGGAAACAGATACGCAGTATTTT. Protein product: CASRRETDTQYF. The chain uses TRBV2 and TRBJ2-3; tentative D call: TRBD2 (6 bases). The CDR3 is made up of 12 amino acids. CDR1 is SNHLY and CDR2 is FYNNEI in the germline V gene. Trimming cost V 6 bases and J 3 bases, with 7 bases left between them. Full variable domain (rest looked up from reference TRBV2 and TRBJ2-3): EPEVTQTPSHQVTQMGQEVILRCVPISNHLYFYWYRQILGQKVEFLVSFYNNEISEKSEIFDDQFSVERPDGSNFTLKIRSTKLEDSAMYFCASRRETDTQYFGPGTRLTVL.

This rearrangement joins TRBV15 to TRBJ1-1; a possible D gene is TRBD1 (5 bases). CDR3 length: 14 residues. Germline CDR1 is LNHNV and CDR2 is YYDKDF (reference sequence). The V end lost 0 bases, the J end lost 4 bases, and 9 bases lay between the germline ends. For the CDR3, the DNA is TGTGCCACCAGCAGAGATCGGGGGGTCACTGAAGCTTTCTTT. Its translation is CATSRDRGVTEAFF.

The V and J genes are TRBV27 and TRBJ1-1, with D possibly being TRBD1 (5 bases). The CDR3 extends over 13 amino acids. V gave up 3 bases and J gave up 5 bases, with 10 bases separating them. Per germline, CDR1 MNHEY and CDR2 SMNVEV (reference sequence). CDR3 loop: CASSLWGLTEAFF. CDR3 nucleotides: TGTGCCAGCAGTTTGTGGGGGTTGACTGAAGCTTTCTTT.

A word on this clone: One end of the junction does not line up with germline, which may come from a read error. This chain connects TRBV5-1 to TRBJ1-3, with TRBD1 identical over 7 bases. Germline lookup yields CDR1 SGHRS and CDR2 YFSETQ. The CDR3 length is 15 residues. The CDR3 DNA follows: TGTGCCAGCAGCTTCACAGGGGTAGCCGGAAACACCATATATTTT. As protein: CASSFTGVAGNTIYF.

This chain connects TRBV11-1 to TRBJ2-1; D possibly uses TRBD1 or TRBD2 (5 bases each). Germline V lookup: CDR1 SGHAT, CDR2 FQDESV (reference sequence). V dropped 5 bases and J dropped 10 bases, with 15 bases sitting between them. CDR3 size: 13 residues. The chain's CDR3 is CASSESRGHEQFF. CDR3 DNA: TGTGCCAGCAGCGAATCCCGGGGCCACGAGCAGTTCTTC.

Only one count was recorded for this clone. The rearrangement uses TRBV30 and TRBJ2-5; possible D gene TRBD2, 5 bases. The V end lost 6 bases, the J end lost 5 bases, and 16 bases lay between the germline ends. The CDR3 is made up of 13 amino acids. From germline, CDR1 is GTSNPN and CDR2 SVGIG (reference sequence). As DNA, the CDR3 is TGTGCCTGCCGTCTTCTTTCGGGGGAGACCCAGTACTTC. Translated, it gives CACRLLSGETQYF.

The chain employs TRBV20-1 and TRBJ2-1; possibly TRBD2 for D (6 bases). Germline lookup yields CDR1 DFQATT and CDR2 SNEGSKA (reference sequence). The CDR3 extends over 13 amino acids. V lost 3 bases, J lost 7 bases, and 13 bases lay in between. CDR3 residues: CSASRDLINEQFF. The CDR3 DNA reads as TGCAGTGCTAGTCGGGACTTAATAAATGAGCAGTTCTTC.

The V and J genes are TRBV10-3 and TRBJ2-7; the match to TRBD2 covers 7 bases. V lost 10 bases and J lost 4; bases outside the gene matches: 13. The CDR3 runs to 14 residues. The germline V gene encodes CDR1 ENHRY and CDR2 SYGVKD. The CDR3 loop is CATSASGSPYEQYV. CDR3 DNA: TGTGCCACGTCAGCTAGCGGCAGCCCTTACGAGCAGTACGTC.

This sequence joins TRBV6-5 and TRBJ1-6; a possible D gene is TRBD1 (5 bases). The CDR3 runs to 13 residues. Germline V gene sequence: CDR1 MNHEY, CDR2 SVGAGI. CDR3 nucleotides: TGTTCCTCGGGCAGGGCCTGGGGTTCACCCCTCCACTTT. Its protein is CSSGRAWGSPLHF.

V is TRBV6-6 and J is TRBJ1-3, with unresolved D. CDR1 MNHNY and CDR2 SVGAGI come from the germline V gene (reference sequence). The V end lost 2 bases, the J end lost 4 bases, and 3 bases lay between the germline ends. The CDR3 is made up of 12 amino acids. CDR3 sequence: CASSYEGNTIYF. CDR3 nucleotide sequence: TGTGCCAGCAGTTACGAGGGAAACACCATATATTTT.

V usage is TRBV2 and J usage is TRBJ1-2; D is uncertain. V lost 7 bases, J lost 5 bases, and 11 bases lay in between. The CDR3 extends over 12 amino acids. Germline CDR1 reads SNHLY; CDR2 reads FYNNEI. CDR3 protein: CASTQEGYGYTF. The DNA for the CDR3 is TGTGCCAGCACCCAGGAGGGTTATGGCTACACCTTC.

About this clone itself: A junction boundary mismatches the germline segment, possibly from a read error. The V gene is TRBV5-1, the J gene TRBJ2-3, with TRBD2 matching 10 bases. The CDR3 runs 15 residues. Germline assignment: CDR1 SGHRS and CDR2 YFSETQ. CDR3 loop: CASSVGLAGTDTQYF. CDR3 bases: TGTGCCAGCAGCGTCGGACTAGCGGGCACAGATACGCAGTATTTT.

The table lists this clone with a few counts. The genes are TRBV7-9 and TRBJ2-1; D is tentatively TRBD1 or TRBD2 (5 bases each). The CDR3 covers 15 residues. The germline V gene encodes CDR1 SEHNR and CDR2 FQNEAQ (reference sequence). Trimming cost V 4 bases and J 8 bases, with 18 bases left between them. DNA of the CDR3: TGTGCCAGCAGCTCGACTTCTAAAAGGGACGATGAGCAGTTCTTC. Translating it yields CASSSTSKRDDEQFF.